This T cell receptor beta chain was obtained from a study of shared clonotypes between healthy human individuals. About the study: The composition of the donors was a couple of women and a few men aged 18 to 49.

The donors, healthy adults who were HIV-negative, had experienced no recent acute infections or vaccinations. Splitting of CD4+ cells produced CD45RA+ naive and CD45RA-negative memory subsets. The CDR3 is made up of 13 amino acids. V dropped 1 base and J dropped 3 bases, with 3 bases sitting between them. The germline V gene encodes CDR1 KGHSH and CDR2 LQKENI. In regard to this clone: Other nucleotide sequences in the sample specify the same CDR3.

Clones were sequenced by immunoSEQ multiplex PCR, and TCRdb holds only the in-frame ones, with some missing. The sample shows over a million clones, 98% of them seen only once. The receptor was isolated from a man aged 25 to 40 in good health. Sequencing was performed on naive CD4+ T cells sorted from blood. Subset of the sample: CD45RA+ positively selected. V gene TRBV18 combines with J gene TRBJ2-2; D remains unclear. CDR3 sequence: CASSPLDTGELFF. DNA for the CDR3: TGTGCCAGCTCACCACTCGACACCGGGGAGCTGTTTTTT.